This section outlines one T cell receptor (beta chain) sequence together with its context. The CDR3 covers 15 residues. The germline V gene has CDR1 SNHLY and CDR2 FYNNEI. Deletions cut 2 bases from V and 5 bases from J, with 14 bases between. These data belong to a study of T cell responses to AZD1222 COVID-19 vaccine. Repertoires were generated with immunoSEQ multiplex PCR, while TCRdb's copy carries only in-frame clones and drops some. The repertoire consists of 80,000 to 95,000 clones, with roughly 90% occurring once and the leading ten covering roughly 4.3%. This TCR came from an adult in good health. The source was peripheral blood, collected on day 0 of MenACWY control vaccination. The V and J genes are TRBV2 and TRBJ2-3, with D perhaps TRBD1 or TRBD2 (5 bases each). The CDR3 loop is CASSEIWGFGDTQYF. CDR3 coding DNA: TGTGCCAGCAGTGAAATTTGGGGGTTTGGAGATACGCAGTATTTT.